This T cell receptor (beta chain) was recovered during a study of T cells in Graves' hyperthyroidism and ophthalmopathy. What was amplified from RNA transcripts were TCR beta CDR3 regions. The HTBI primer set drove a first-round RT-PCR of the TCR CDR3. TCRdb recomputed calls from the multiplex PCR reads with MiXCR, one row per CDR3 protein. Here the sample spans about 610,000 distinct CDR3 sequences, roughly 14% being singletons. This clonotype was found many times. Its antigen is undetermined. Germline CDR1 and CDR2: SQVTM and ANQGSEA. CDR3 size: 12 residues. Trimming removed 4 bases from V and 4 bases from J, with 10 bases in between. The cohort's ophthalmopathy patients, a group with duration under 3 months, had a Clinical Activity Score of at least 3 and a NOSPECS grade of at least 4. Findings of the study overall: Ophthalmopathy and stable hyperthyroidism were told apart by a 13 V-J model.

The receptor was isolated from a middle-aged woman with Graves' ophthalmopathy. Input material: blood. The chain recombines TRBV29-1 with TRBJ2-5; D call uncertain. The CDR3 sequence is CSVGEQRETQYF. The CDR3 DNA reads TGCAGCGTTGGTGAACAGCGAGAGACCCAGTACTTC.